This is a list of T cell receptor beta chains from one sample in a study of T cell responses to AZD1222 COVID-19 vaccine. The protocol was immunoSEQ multiplex PCR, while the TCRdb copy is restricted to in-frame clones and leaves out a portion. The sample consists of approximately 25,000 clones, about 90% of them appearing once. The sequencing here drew on peripheral blood, taken 28 days after the second AZD1222 dose. The receptors shown here come from an adult who received the AZD1222 COVID-19 vaccine. Both conserved end residues are part of each CDR3. The D gene is left open where the match is weak. Not all rows give a size; the values are once, few, many and, for expanded clones, a class.

clone_size: NA; j_call: TRBJ1-1; v_call: TRBV6-6; d_call: NA; cdr3_nt: TGTGCCAGCGGTATCTGGAGAGGGGAGAAACCTGAAGCTTTCTTT; cdr3_aa: CASGIWRGEKPEAFF
clone_size: NA; j_call: TRBJ1-5; v_call: TRBV2; d_call: NA; cdr3_nt: TGTGCCAGCAGCCCCGTCGCTGGGAGAAATCAGCCCCAGCATTTT; cdr3_aa: CASSPVAGRNQPQHF
clone_size: NA; j_call: TRBJ2-3; v_call: TRBV6-2/TRBV6-3; d_call: TRBD2; cdr3_nt: TGTGCCAGCAGTTACTCAAGCCTAGCGGGCAGCACAGATACGCAGTATTTT; cdr3_aa: CASSYSSLAGSTDTQYF
clone_size: medium-sized; j_call: TRBJ2-7; v_call: TRBV6-2/TRBV6-3; d_call: TRBD2; cdr3_nt: TGTGCCAGCAGTTTGCGGGAGGCTAACGAGCAGTACTTC; cdr3_aa: CASSLREANEQYF
clone_size: NA; j_call: TRBJ1-2; v_call: TRBV2; d_call: TRBD1; cdr3_nt: TGTGCCAGCACCAGAATCGGACAGGGGGCTCCCTCAACCTATGGCTACACCTTC; cdr3_aa: CASTRIGQGAPSTYGYTF
clone_size: NA; j_call: TRBJ2-2; v_call: TRBV5-1; d_call: TRBD2; cdr3_nt: TGCGCCAGCAGCTTGGGGACTAGCGGGAACACCGGGGAGCTGTTTTTT; cdr3_aa: CASSLGTSGNTGELFF
clone_size: NA; j_call: TRBJ1-1; v_call: TRBV6-5; d_call: NA; cdr3_nt: TGTGCCAGCCTCCGGCAGAGCTCGAACACTGAAGCTTTCTTT; cdr3_aa: CASLRQSSNTEAFF
clone_size: NA; j_call: TRBJ1-4; v_call: TRBV6-6; d_call: NA; cdr3_nt: TGTGCCAGCAGTTTAGGTGCTCCAGGCGAAAAACTGTTTTTT; cdr3_aa: CASSLGAPGEKLFF
clone_size: NA; j_call: TRBJ1-1; v_call: TRBV7-2; d_call: NA; cdr3_nt: TGTGCCAGCAGACGAGGGGGGGGCGATGGAACTTTCTTT; cdr3_aa: CASRRGGGDGTFF
clone_size: NA; j_call: TRBJ2-1; v_call: TRBV28; d_call: TRBD2; cdr3_nt: TGTGCCAGCAGTTCCCCCCCCACCGGGACTAGAAATGAGCAGTTCTTC; cdr3_aa: CASSSPPTGTRNEQFF
clone_size: NA; j_call: TRBJ2-7; v_call: TRBV11-2; d_call: TRBD2; cdr3_nt: TGTGCCAGCAGCCCAATGGGGGAGGGGACTTCCTACGAGCAGTACTTC; cdr3_aa: CASSPMGEGTSYEQYF
clone_size: NA; j_call: TRBJ1-5; v_call: TRBV5-6; d_call: TRBD1; cdr3_nt: TGTGCCAGCAGCTTGGCCGGGACAGGGAGCTATCAGCCCCAGCATTTT; cdr3_aa: CASSLAGTGSYQPQHF
clone_size: NA; j_call: TRBJ1-3; v_call: TRBV9; d_call: NA; cdr3_nt: TGTGCCAGCAGCCCTAGAGAGGGGTCTGGAAACACCATATATTTT; cdr3_aa: CASSPREGSGNTIYF
clone_size: few; j_call: TRBJ1-2; v_call: TRBV5-5; d_call: TRBD1; cdr3_nt: TGTGCCAGCAGCCAGGGACAGGGGGCAAACGTTAACTATGGCTACACCTTC; cdr3_aa: CASSQGQGANVNYGYTF
clone_size: few; j_call: TRBJ2-3; v_call: TRBV7-9; d_call: TRBD2; cdr3_nt: TGTGCCAGCAGTTACGGTACGGGAGGAGGTACAGATACGCAGTATTTT; cdr3_aa: CASSYGTGGGTDTQYF
clone_size: NA; j_call: TRBJ2-2; v_call: TRBV5-1; d_call: NA; cdr3_nt: TGCGCCAGCAGCTACCGACCGAACACTAACACCGGGGAGCTGTTTTTT; cdr3_aa: CASSYRPNTNTGELFF
clone_size: NA; j_call: TRBJ2-1; v_call: TRBV27; d_call: NA; cdr3_nt: TGTGCCAGCAGTCCTTCTACTATTCCCTCCTACAATGAGCAGTTCTTC; cdr3_aa: CASSPSTIPSYNEQFF
clone_size: NA; j_call: TRBJ2-7; v_call: TRBV24-1; d_call: NA; cdr3_nt: TGTGCCACCAGTCGGTCTGGAGAGAACGAGCAGTACTTC; cdr3_aa: CATSRSGENEQYF
clone_size: once; j_call: TRBJ1-1; v_call: TRBV9; d_call: NA; cdr3_nt: TGTGCCAGCAGCGTACAGGGAAGTGTGACTGAAGCTTTCTTT; cdr3_aa: CASSVQGSVTEAFF
clone_size: NA; j_call: TRBJ2-7; v_call: TRBV12-3/TRBV12-4; d_call: NA; cdr3_nt: TGTGCCAGCAGTCTACTAGACGAACAGTACTTC; cdr3_aa: CASSLLDEQYF
clone_size: NA; j_call: TRBJ1-1; v_call: TRBV19; d_call: NA; cdr3_nt: TGTGCCAGTAGTATGAGGGCAGAATTGAACACTGAAGCTTTCTTT; cdr3_aa: CASSMRAELNTEAFF
clone_size: NA; j_call: TRBJ2-7; v_call: TRBV7-9; d_call: NA; cdr3_nt: TGTGCCAGCAGCTTAGTGTACGAGCAGTACTTC; cdr3_aa: CASSLVYEQYF
clone_size: NA; j_call: TRBJ1-5; v_call: TRBV9; d_call: NA; cdr3_nt: TGTGCCAGCAGCGTAGGGGGACCTAATCAGCCCCAGCATTTT; cdr3_aa: CASSVGGPNQPQHF